The rows below give T cell receptor beta chains drawn from one sample of a study of shared clonotypes between healthy human individuals. Assay used: immunoSEQ multiplex PCR; TCRdb lists only in-frame clones, some missing. The top ten hold 0.1% to 0.15% of the sample, which has around 2,000,000 clones, over 85% seen once. Sequencing was done on a sample of naive CD4+ T cells sorted from blood. The receptors originated from a man between 18 and 35 years old in good health. Each CDR3 is given with its conserved first and last residue. A D gene is named only where the DNA matches it firmly. Clone size is stated in some rows and not others, as once, few, many or a class when expanded.

>NA|TRBJ2-1|NA|13|TRBV10-3
CAISDLAGNEQFF
TGTGCCATCAGTGATCTCGCTGGAAATGAGCAGTTCTTC
>NA|TRBJ2-7|TRBD1|14|TRBV18
CASSPRTGGYEQYF
TGTGCCAGCTCACCTAGGACAGGGGGCTACGAGCAGTACTTC
>NA|TRBJ1-5|NA|16|TRBV6-1
CASSVFGRSSNQPQHF
TGTGCCAGCAGTGTGTTTGGACGGAGTAGCAATCAGCCCCAGCATTTT
>once|TRBJ1-2|TRBD1|13|TRBV7-2
CASRTGAGYGYTF
TGTGCCAGCAGGACAGGGGCAGGCTATGGCTACACCTTC
>NA|TRBJ1-5|TRBD1|15|TRBV9
CASSSTGAVGQPQHF
TGTGCCAGCAGCTCCACAGGGGCGGTTGGTCAGCCCCAGCATTTT
>NA|TRBJ2-3|NA|13|TRBV28
CASSTGQTDTQYF
TGTGCCAGCAGTACTGGACAGACAGATACGCAGTATTTT
>few|TRBJ2-7|NA|14|TRBV5-1
CASSYTDGSYEQYF
TGCGCCAGCAGCTACACGGACGGATCCTACGAGCAGTACTTC
>NA|TRBJ2-5|NA|12|TRBV6-5
CASSYREETQYF
TGTGCCAGCAGTTACAGGGAAGAGACCCAGTACTTC
>NA|TRBJ2-7|NA|11|TRBV14
CASSRGYEQYF
TGTGCCAGCAGCCGAGGATACGAGCAGTACTTC
>NA|TRBJ1-6|TRBD1|13|TRBV7-3
CASSLGQGSPLHF
TGTGCCAGCAGCTTGGGACAGGGTTCACCCCTCCACTTT
>NA|TRBJ2-2|NA|13|TRBV4-1
CASSQGSGGELFF
TGCGCCAGCAGCCAAGGATCAGGCGGGGAGCTGTTTTTT
>NA|TRBJ1-5|TRBD1|13|TRBV2
CASSIGTDQPQHF
TGTGCCAGCAGTATCGGGACAGATCAGCCCCAGCATTTT
>NA|TRBJ2-1|NA|15|TRBV15
CATSREQGPYNEQFF
TGTGCCACCAGCAGAGAACAGGGACCCTACAATGAGCAGTTCTTC
>NA|TRBJ2-1|TRBD1|13|TRBV5-1
CASSSTGSNEQFF
TGCGCCAGCAGTTCGACAGGGTCCAATGAGCAGTTCTTC
>NA|TRBJ1-2|NA|15|TRBV6-5
CASSYSGSSNYGYTF
TGTGCCAGCAGTTACTCGGGCAGCTCTAACTATGGCTACACCTTC
>NA|TRBJ2-4|NA|15|TRBV19
CASSIDQVAKNIQYF
TGTGCCAGTAGTATAGATCAAGTAGCCAAAAACATTCAGTACTTC
>NA|TRBJ1-1|NA|12|TRBV5-8
CASSLHNTEAFF
TGTGCCAGCAGCTTGCATAACACTGAAGCTTTCTTT
>NA|TRBJ2-7|NA|17|TRBV7-9
CASSFRRQGKDTYEQYF
TGTGCCAGCAGCTTCCGACGCCAGGGAAAAGACACCTACGAGCAGTACTTC
>once|TRBJ2-5|TRBD2|16|TRBV13
CASSLRLAGLQETQYF
TGTGCCAGCAGCTTACGGCTAGCGGGGCTCCAAGAGACCCAGTACTTC
>few|TRBJ2-1|TRBD2|15|TRBV4-1
CASSQDGTTYNEQFF
TGCGCCAGCAGCCAAGACGGGACTACCTACAATGAGCAGTTCTTC
>once|TRBJ2-7|NA|13|TRBV19
CASSPAGSYEQYF
TGTGCCAGTAGTCCGGCGGGCTCCTACGAGCAGTACTTC
>NA|TRBJ2-5|NA|11|TRBV19
CASSSVETQYF
TGTGCCAGTAGTTCGGTGGAGACCCAGTACTTC
>NA|TRBJ2-2|NA|15|TRBV7-2
CASSRSPDGSGELFF
TGTGCCAGCAGCCGTAGTCCCGACGGGTCCGGGGAGCTGTTTTTT